These T cell receptor beta chains were read from a single sample in a study of Graves' ophthalmopathy and Graves' hyperthyroidism. TCRdb re-called the multiplex PCR reads with MiXCR, one entry per CDR3 protein. The sample records over a million distinct CDR3 sequences, roughly 35% being singletons. Source material: peripheral blood or thyroid tissue (not recorded which). The receptors derive from an adult man with Graves' hyperthyroidism. CDR3s include the opening cysteine and the closing phenylalanine or tryptophan. The order of the fields is D gene, V gene, clone size, CDR3 length, J gene, CDR3 DNA, CDR3 protein. The D gene is left open where the match is weak. Size tells how often a clone was seen (once, few, many) or the class of an expanded clone, and some rows leave it out.

NA	TRBV29-1	many	11	TRBJ2-7	TGCAGCGTTGGTCTTGTTTACGAGCAGTACTTC	CSVGLVYEQYF
TRBD1	TRBV12-3/TRBV12-4	many	16	TRBJ2-7	TGTGCCAGCAGTTACACAGGGGGATTTGGGCGCCACGAGCAGTACTTC	CASSYTGGFGRHEQYF
TRBD2	TRBV15	NA	18	TRBJ2-2	TGTGCCACCAGCCTCGGGGGTAGCGGGAGTGCCAACACCGGGGAGCTGTTTTTT	CATSLGGSGSANTGELFF
TRBD1	TRBV29-1	many	13	TRBJ2-7	TGCAGCGTTTCGGACAGGGCCTCCTACGAGCAGTACTTC	CSVSDRASYEQYF
NA	TRBV7-9	many	15	TRBJ1-2	TGTGCCAGCAGCCCTTGGGGGGGAAGAGGAGTCGGCTACACCTTC	CASSPWGGRGVGYTF
TRBD1	TRBV20-1	many	13	TRBJ2-5	TGCAGTGCTAGAGCCGGGACAGGGTGGACCCAGTACTTC	CSARAGTGWTQYF
NA	TRBV7-2	NA	16	TRBJ2-3	TGTGCCAGCAGCTTAGCCCCTGTTCCCCCCACGGATACGCAGTATTTT	CASSLAPVPPTDTQYF
TRBD2	TRBV20-1	NA	13	TRBJ2-1	TGCAGTGCTAGAGAGACTAGCAGGAGAAGACAGTTCTTC	CSARETSRRRQFF
TRBD1	TRBV6-5	NA	14	TRBJ2-7	TGTGCCAGCAGTGCCGGGACAGAATCCAGTGAGCAGTACTTC	CASSAGTESSEQYF
NA	TRBV29-1	many	14	TRBJ1-1	TGCAGCGTTGAGAGGAGGAAGGCTCCCACTGAAGCTTTCTTT	CSVERRKAPTEAFF
NA	TRBV5-1	NA	11	TRBJ2-2	TGCGCCAGCAGGGCCCACGGGGAGCTGTTTTTT	CASRAHGELFF
TRBD1	TRBV4-3	many	18	TRBJ1-2	TGCGCCAGCAGCCACCCAGGACAGGGGGGCTTTTCATCCTATGGCTACACCTTC	CASSHPGQGGFSSYGYTF
NA	TRBV10-3	once	15	TRBJ1-1	TGTGCCATCAGTGATGAAGACAGGCCGAACACTGAAGCTTTCTTT	CAISDEDRPNTEAFF
NA	TRBV14	few	15	TRBJ2-3	TGTGCCAGCAGCCAAGGAGAGGGGGGCACAGATACGCAGTATTTT	CASSQGEGGTDTQYF
TRBD1	TRBV19	few	18	TRBJ1-5	TGTGCCAGTACCCCAATGGGACCGGGACAGGGGGTTGGTCAGCCCCAGCATTTT	CASTPMGPGQGVGQPQHF
NA	TRBV28	few	12	TRBJ2-7	TGTGCCAGCAGTTTATTGCTTTACGAGCAGTACTTC	CASSLLLYEQYF
NA	TRBV13	NA	13	TRBJ1-1	TGTGCCAGCAGCTTAAGAGGGGAAGTACCAGCTTTCTTT	CASSLRGEVPAFF
TRBD2	TRBV13	NA	16	TRBJ2-7	TGTGCCAGCAGCCCCCCCCCCCCAGCGGGAGTGAGGGAGCAGTACTTC	CASSPPPPAGVREQYF
NA	TRBV7-2	many	14	TRBJ1-3	TGTGCCAGCAGCCTAGTGGGGGGAGGAAACACCATATATTTT	CASSLVGGGNTIYF
NA	TRBV7-9	NA	16	TRBJ2-7	TGTGCCAGCAGCCCAACCGGGAGCCGAAGCTCCTACGAGCAGTACTTC	CASSPTGSRSSYEQYF
NA	TRBV15	NA	11	TRBJ1-2	TGTGCCACCAGCAGAGCATCTGGAAACACCTTC	CATSRASGNTF
TRBD2	TRBV14	few	17	TRBJ2-7	TGTGCCAGCAGCCAAGGGGCTGCTAGCGGAAGCTCCTACGAGCAGTACTTC	CASSQGAASGSSYEQYF